Here is one T cell receptor (beta chain) with its context. The data were obtained in a study of T cell changes during pregnancy in multiple sclerosis. Assay used: immunoSEQ multiplex PCR; TCRdb lists only in-frame clones, some missing. The table lists almost 95,000 clones, about 92% of them singletons. Germline CDR1 LNHDA, CDR2 SQIVND (reference sequence). Trimming removed 7 bases from V and 0 bases from J, with 13 bases in between. This CDR3 has 14 amino acids. The sample was peripheral blood, taken in the first trimester of pregnancy. This chain joins TRBV19 and TRBJ2-7, with D possibly matching TRBD2 (6 bases). This TCR was sampled from a female donor with multiple sclerosis, enrolled in a pregnancy study. The CDR3 loop reads CASIGGSNSYEQYF. CDR3 bases: TGTGCCAGTATTGGGGGGTCGAACTCCTACGAGCAGTACTTC.